Listed below are T cell receptor beta chains from one sample, sequenced in a study of OX40 agonist ivuxolimab in advanced cancers. Method: immunoSEQ multiplex PCR; TCRdb's copy keeps in-frame clones and lacks some. Among roughly 67,000 clones listed, around 87% were seen once. The specimen comprised CD4+ or CD8+ T cells sorted from blood, sampled in a trial of the OX40 agonist ivuxolimab. The origin of the receptors is an adult with an advanced solid tumor such as melanoma, head and neck, liver or kidney cancer. The CDR3 runs from the conserved cysteine through the conserved F or W. Each record gives: D gene, clone size, J gene, V gene, CDR3 DNA, CDR3 protein. D genes are given only for firm matches. Not all rows give a size; the values are once, few, many and, for expanded clones, a class.

>-|-|TRBJ2-7|TRBV10-3
TGTGCCATCAGTGTAGGACAACCGAGCTCCTACGAGCAGTACTTC
CAISVGQPSSYEQYF
>-|-|TRBJ1-3|TRBV19
TGTGCCAGTAGTGGCGAGCTCTCTGGAAACACCATATATTTT
CASSGELSGNTIYF
>-|-|TRBJ2-7|TRBV21-1
TGTGCCAGCAACGGACCCTCCTACGAGCAGTACTTC
CASNGPSYEQYF
>TRBD2|-|TRBJ2-7|TRBV2
TGTGCCAGCAAGCTAGCGGGGGGATCGAAACATCTCTACGAGCAGTACTTC
CASKLAGGSKHLYEQYF
>-|few|TRBJ2-7|TRBV5-6
TGTGCCAGCAGCTTGGTAGGGATCGATGCCTACGAGCAGTACTTC
CASSLVGIDAYEQYF
>TRBD1|-|TRBJ2-1|TRBV18
TGTGCCAGCTCACCACCAGTCACAGGGGATGAGCAGTTCTTC
CASSPPVTGDEQFF
>-|-|TRBJ2-2|TRBV6-6
TGTGCCAGCAGTTACAATGGGGTGTCGAACACCGGGGAGCTGTTTTTT
CASSYNGVSNTGELFF
>-|-|TRBJ2-3|TRBV5-1
TGCGCCAGCAGCTTGTGGTCGGGGACAGATACGCAGTATTTT
CASSLWSGTDTQYF
>-|-|TRBJ1-1|TRBV28
TGTGCCAGCAGCTCCCCCTTCGCGGGGAGCACTGAAGCTTTCTTT
CASSSPFAGSTEAFF
>TRBD2|-|TRBJ2-7|TRBV5-4
TGTGCCAGCAGCTTGGGCAGCGGGAGGGCCTCCGAGCAGTACTTC
CASSLGSGRASEQYF
>TRBD1|once|TRBJ2-5|TRBV2
TGTGCCAGCAGTGAACCCCCGGGACAGGGATTTTTGGAAGAGACCCAGTACTTC
CASSEPPGQGFLEETQYF
>TRBD1|-|TRBJ1-2|TRBV27
TGTGCCAGCAGTCACGCCCGGGACAGGGTGCGTGGCTACACCTTC
CASSHARDRVRGYTF
>-|-|TRBJ2-3|TRBV12-5
TGTGCTAGTGGATCCGGGTTCACAGATACGCAGTATTTT
CASGSGFTDTQYF
>-|-|TRBJ2-5|TRBV2
TGTGCCAGCAGTGAATCCTATCAAGAGACCCAGTACTTC
CASSESYQETQYF
>-|-|TRBJ2-2|TRBV5-1
TGCGCCAGCAGCTTAGGTCGTGGGACAATAAACACCGGGGAGCTGTTTTTT
CASSLGRGTINTGELFF
>-|few|TRBJ1-6|TRBV12-5
TGTGCTAGTGGTTTCCTGCCGGGGAGCTCCTATAATTCACCCCTCCACTTT
CASGFLPGSSYNSPLHF
>-|few|TRBJ2-5|TRBV5-4
TGTGCCAGCAGCTGGCGGGACAGTCAAGAGACCCAGTACTTC
CASSWRDSQETQYF
>-|-|TRBJ2-1|TRBV6-1
TGTGCCAGCAGAGAAGGGGGGTCGCCCAGGAAGGATGAGCAGTTCTTC
CASREGGSPRKDEQFF
>-|-|TRBJ2-5|TRBV6-5
TGTGCCAGCAGTTACGGAGGGGCAGGGGGAGGCGAGACCCAGTACTTC
CASSYGGAGGGETQYF
>TRBD1|-|TRBJ1-6|TRBV7-9
TGTGCCAGCAGCTTAGCGTTGCCAGGGGGGTCACCCCTCCACTTT
CASSLALPGGSPLHF